Presented here are 8 T cell receptor beta chains from one specimen sequenced in a study of Ad26.COV2.S vaccination and SARS-CoV-2 variants. Using immunoSEQ multiplex PCR, the repertoire was profiled, and TCRdb retains in-frame clones only, with some absent. The sample includes some 290,000 clones, about 86% of them seen just once. The treatment: around 19 received Ad26.COV2.S at low or high dose, single or two shots; about 5 received placebo; per-sample allocation not given. Sampling was performed 63 days after the first vaccine or placebo injection. Specimen: peripheral blood, collected in a trial of Ad26.COV2.S vaccine versus placebo. The receptors here all came from a person between 18 and 60 years old who received the Ad26.COV2.S COVID-19 vaccine or a placebo.

The gene calls are TRBV7-3 and TRBJ2-3; possible D gene TRBD2, 6 bases. The CDR3 runs 14 residues. Germline loops: CDR1 SGHTA, CDR2 FQGTGA. The V end lost 4 bases, the J end lost 2 bases, and 10 bases lay between the germline ends. The CDR3 loop reads CASSSPGDTDTQYF. The CDR3 coding sequence is TGTGCCAGCAGCTCTCCGGGGGACACAGATACGCAGTATTTT.

The CDR3 DNA sequence: TGTGCCAGCAGTAAACTAGCGGGGACCACCGGGGAGCTGTTTTTT. Its protein is CASSKLAGTTGELFF. The rearrangement joins TRBV27 to TRBJ2-2; the match to TRBD2 covers 10 bases. The V gene's germline CDR1 is MNHEY and CDR2 SMNVEV (reference sequence). V lost 5 bases and J lost 4; bases outside the gene matches: 4. The CDR3 runs 15 residues.

The chain is built from TRBV2 and TRBJ1-6; D is ambiguous. Trimming took off 7 bases at V and 10 bases at J, with 20 bases between the two ends. Germline CDR1 reads SNHLY; CDR2 reads FYNNEI. The CDR3 is 15 amino acids. CDR3 coding DNA: TGTGCCAGCACCCTAATGATGGGTCCTGAATCACCCCTCCACTTT. It encodes CASTLMMGPESPLHF.

J is TRBJ1-1 and V is TRBV6-5; 10 nucleotides line up with TRBD1. Germline CDR1 and CDR2: MNHEY and SVGAGI. The junction had 6 bases not matched to a gene; V was cut back by 6 bases and J by 2 bases. The CDR3 has 15 residues. The CDR3 bases are TGTGCCAGCAGAGACGGGACAGGGGTTAACACTGAAGCTTTCTTT. The encoded protein is CASRDGTGVNTEAFF.

The V call is TRBV5-1, the J call TRBJ2-1, with 7 bases identical to TRBD2. V was clipped by 4 bases and J by 9 bases; unmatched bases: 13. The CDR3 sequence is 15 residues long. Germline values: CDR1 SGHRS, CDR2 YFSETQ. Written as DNA, the CDR3 is TGCGCCAGCAGCGTGCGACTAGCAGGGTTCGGTGAGCAGTTCTTC. Its translation: CASSVRLAGFGEQFF.

The chain carries TRBV7-2 and TRBJ2-2; D is ambiguous. V lost 1 base and J lost 6, with 6 bases in between. CDR1 and CDR2 (germline): SGHTA, FQGNSA. The CDR3 spans 13 residues. The CDR3 DNA reads TGTGCCAGCAGCTTAGAAAGGGCCGGGGAGCTGTTTTTT. It codes for CASSLERAGELFF. The variable domain in full, with the rest retrieved from reference TRBV7-2 and TRBJ2-2, is GAGVSQSPSNKVTEKGKDVELRCDPISGHTALYWYRQSLGQGLEFLIYFQGNSAPDKSGLPSDRFSAERTGGSVSTLTIQRTQQEDSAVYLCASSLERAGELFFGEGSRLTVL.

The CDR3 sequence is CASSVQGAAYNSPLHF. DNA of the CDR3: TGTGCCAGCAGTGTTCAGGGGGCAGCCTATAATTCACCCCTCCACTTT. The chain combines TRBV2 with TRBJ1-6; 8 bases match TRBD1. The J segment lost 2 bases and the V segment lost 4 bases, leaving 4 bases of the junction unmatched. CDR3 size: 16 residues. The germline CDR1 and CDR2 sequences are SNHLY and FYNNEI. Using reference TRBV2 and TRBJ1-6 for the parts outside the CDR3, the full variable domain is EPEVTQTPSHQVTQMGQEVILRCVPISNHLYFYWYRQILGQKVEFLVSFYNNEISEKSEIFDDQFSVERPDGSNFTLKIRSTKLEDSAMYFCASSVQGAAYNSPLHFGNGTRLTVT.

The rearrangement joins TRBV14 to TRBJ1-1; D ambiguous. CDR1 SGHDN and CDR2 FVKESK come from the germline V gene. The CDR3 length is 12 residues. The germline V and J ends were trimmed by 1 base and 5 bases, with 5 bases remaining between them. The CDR3 is CASSQVGTEAFF. As DNA, the CDR3 is TGTGCCAGCAGCCAAGTGGGGACTGAAGCTTTCTTT.